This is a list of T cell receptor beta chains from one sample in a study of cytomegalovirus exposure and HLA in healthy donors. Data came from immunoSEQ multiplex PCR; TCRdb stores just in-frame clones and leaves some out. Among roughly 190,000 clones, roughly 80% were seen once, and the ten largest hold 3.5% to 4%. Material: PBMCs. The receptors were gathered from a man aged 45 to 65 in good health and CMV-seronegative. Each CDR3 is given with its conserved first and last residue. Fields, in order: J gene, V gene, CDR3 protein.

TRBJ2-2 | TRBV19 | CATKRGGGTGELFF
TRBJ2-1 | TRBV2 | CASGLKRGGGEQFF
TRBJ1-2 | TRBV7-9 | CASSPRSDFYGYTF
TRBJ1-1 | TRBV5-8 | CASRRDLNTEAFF
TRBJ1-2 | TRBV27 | CASSAPTGDGGYTF
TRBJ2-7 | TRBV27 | CASRKTSGGTYEQYF
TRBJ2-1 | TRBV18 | CASSPPGLPAYNEQFF
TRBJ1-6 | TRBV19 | CASRQGWNSPLHF
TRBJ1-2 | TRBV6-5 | CASSTSDREDGYTF
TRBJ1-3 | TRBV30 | CAWSVQGFTGNTIYF
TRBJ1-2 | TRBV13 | CASSFSTGGGGYTF
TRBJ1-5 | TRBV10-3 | CAISEDRYQPQHF
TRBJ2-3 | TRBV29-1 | CSGGYTDTQYF
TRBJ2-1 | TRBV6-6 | CASSYLGTRDEQFF
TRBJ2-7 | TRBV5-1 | CASSLEWTRYEQYF
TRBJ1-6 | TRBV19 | CASSILAGTGNSPLHF
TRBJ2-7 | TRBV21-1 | CASSASDEQYF
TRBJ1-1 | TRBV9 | CASSVAPQGTEAFF
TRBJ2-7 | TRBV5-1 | CASSFGTVSSYEQYF
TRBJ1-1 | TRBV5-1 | CASSWDSEDTEAFF
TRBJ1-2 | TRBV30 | CAWKGLGGGYTF
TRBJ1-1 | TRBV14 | CASSQVGAFRGGTEAFF
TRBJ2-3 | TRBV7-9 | CASSERGGDTQYF
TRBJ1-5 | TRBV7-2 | CASSLVWGRDQPQHF
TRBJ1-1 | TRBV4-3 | CASSLALGSEAFF
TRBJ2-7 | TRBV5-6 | CASSLRGRIYEQYF
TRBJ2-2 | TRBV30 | CAWNPLAGGTFAGELFF
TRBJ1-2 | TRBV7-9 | CASSLARQGGYAGYTF
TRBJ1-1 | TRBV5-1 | CASSMGQGAEAFF
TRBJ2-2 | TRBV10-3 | CAIRGPENTGELFF
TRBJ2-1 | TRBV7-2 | CASSPGRVLRNEQFF
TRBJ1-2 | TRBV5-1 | CASSKGIVYGYTF
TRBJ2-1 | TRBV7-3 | CASSLGWGDEQFF
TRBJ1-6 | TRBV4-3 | CASSQDELYNSPLHF
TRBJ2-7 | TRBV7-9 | CSSSRGGDLSYEQYF
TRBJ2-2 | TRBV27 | CASSFVSVNTGELFF
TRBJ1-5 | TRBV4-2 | CASSQGRTESNQPQHF
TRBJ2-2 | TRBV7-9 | CASGWGGTGELFF
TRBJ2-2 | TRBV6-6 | CASSYFRDAGELFF
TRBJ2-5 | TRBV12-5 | CASGLGGETQYF
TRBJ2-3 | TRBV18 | CASSPYTDTQYF